This TCR beta chain was captured by sequencing in a study of blood T cell repertoires in COVID-19. Overall study: The United States, Italy and Spain provided the acute and convalescent COVID-19 samples. Sources were T cells, B-cell-depleted T cells, or PBMCs; the material itself was cDNA or gDNA.

Trimming left V 2 bases short and J 0 bases short, with 12 bases between. Looked up from germline, CDR1 is SGHAT and CDR2 is FQNNGV. This CDR3 has 16 residues. Study processing details: Estimation of nucleated cell counts relied on the amplification of reference gene primers. Libraries were prepared by immunoSEQ multiplex PCR; TCRdb keeps only in-frame clonotypes and omits some of them. The V and J calls and clone size were taken over from that table, and D and trimming were inferred from the DNA. The data hold tens of thousands of clones, with approximately 86% observed a single time. The receptor was derived from a man aged 50 or older with active COVID-19. V usage is TRBV11-2 and J usage is TRBJ2-3; tentatively, D is TRBD1 (5 bases). The sequenced material came from peripheral blood. CDR3 coding DNA: TGTGCCAGCAGCTTATCCCGGCAGGGTAGCACAGATACGCAGTATTTT. Amino acids: CASSLSRQGSTDTQYF.